This T cell receptor (beta chain) was obtained from a study of cytomegalovirus exposure and HLA in healthy donors. A word on this clone: Its cognate antigen is unknown.

V shed 2 bases and J 6 bases; nucleotides not matched to a gene: 4. The V gene's germline CDR1 is GTSNPN and CDR2 SVGIG (reference sequence). The CDR3 length is 12 residues. Study findings and constraints: A missense variant in DCLRE1C was later tied to TCR beta V- and J-gene trimming. Published work reported that the classifier diagnosed cytomegalovirus status with high specificity and sensitivity. Segments of the TCR beta V type were, in most cases, productive about 87% or about 30% of the time in an earlier analysis.

It was with 60 Vbeta and 13 Jbeta primers that the PCR ran. TCRdb's copy holds only in-frame clones and misses some; the assay was immunoSEQ multiplex PCR. This table holds tens of thousands of clones. Sequenced sample: PBMCs. The receptor comes from a woman between 40 and 55 years old in good health and CMV-seropositive. V is TRBV30 and J is TRBJ2-7, with 7 nucleotides matching TRBD1. CDR3 residues: CAWSTTGVEQYF. CDR3 bases: TGTGCCTGGAGTACCACAGGGGTCGAGCAGTACTTC. Full variable domain (missing parts from reference TRBV30 and TRBJ2-7): SQTIHQWPATLVQPVGSPLSLECTVEGTSNPNLYWYRQAAGRGLQLLFYSVGIGQISSEVPQNLSASRPQDRQFILSSKKLLLSDSGFYLCAWSTTGVEQYFGPGTRLTVT.